A single sample gave rise to the 5 T cell receptor beta chains below, sequenced in a study of T-cell memory formation after mild COVID-19. TCRdb redid the calling of the 5' RACE reads with MiXCR, one entry per CDR3 protein. The table records approximately 390,000 distinct CDR3 sequences, about 15% of them present only once. Sequencing input: PBMCs or a T cell subset sorted from them (not recorded which). All receptors come from a man between 18 and 35 years old who had mild COVID-19 (a few samples of this study predate the infection). Cell type and time point are not known.

This rearrangement joins TRBV20-1 to TRBJ2-5; TRBD2 matches 11 bases. This CDR3 contains 14 residues. J lost 5 bases, V lost 8 bases, and 10 bases had no gene match. CDR1 and CDR2 (germline): DFQATT, SNEGSKA (reference sequence). The chain's CDR3 is CSSLSGGATETQYF. CDR3 bases: TGCAGTAGCCTTAGCGGGGGGGCGACGGAGACCCAGTACTTC.

This clonotype was observed a few times. Mismatch with germline at one junction end may stem from a read error. J is TRBJ2-1 and V is TRBV6-1; D might be TRBD1 (6 bases). This CDR3 has 10 amino acids. Germline V gives CDR1 MNHNS, CDR2 SASEGT. The CDR3 DNA reads TGTGCCAGCAGTGGGACAGAGAACCTCTTC. It translates to CASSGTENLF.

This clonotype was counted a few times. The rearrangement joins TRBV6-5 to TRBJ2-6; a weak D match, TRBD1 (5 bases). V was pared by 9 bases and J by 0 bases, with 15 bases between. Germline V CDR1 and CDR2: MNHEY, SVGAGI. The CDR3 covers 16 residues. The CDR3 bases are TGTGCCAGTTCAGGGCGGCCTAGCTCTGGGGCCAACGTCCTGACTTTC. This sequence encodes CASSGRPSSGANVLTF.

This clonotype was detected only a few times. Here the CDR3 DNA reads TGTGCCAGCAGCTTATCGGGACAGCAAGTAGATACGCAGTATTTT. Translation gives CASSLSGQQVDTQYF. This chain links TRBV7-3 with TRBJ2-3, with 7 bases fitting TRBD1. Looked up from germline, CDR1 is SGHTA and CDR2 is FQGTGA. This CDR3 is built from 15 residues. J gave up 5 bases and V 2 bases, and 7 bases lay outside the gene matches.

This clonotype was picked up many times. This rearrangement joins TRBV7-2 to TRBJ2-5; D gene unclear. The CDR3 is 11 amino acids. Germline V CDR1 and CDR2: SGHTA, FQGNSA. V dropped 2 bases and J dropped 5 bases, with 3 bases sitting between them. For the CDR3, the DNA is TGTGCCAGCAGCTTAACGGAGACCCAGTACTTC. This sequence encodes CASSLTETQYF.